This T cell receptor beta chain derives from a study of cytomegalovirus exposure and HLA in healthy donors. In regard to this clone: Antigen: not known.

Unmatched junction bases numbered 7, after V lost 2 bases and J lost 7 bases. CDR3 length: 14 amino acids. Germline assignment: CDR1 PRHDT and CDR2 FYEKMQ (reference sequence). Sequenced by immunoSEQ multiplex PCR; TCRdb stores in-frame clones only, minus some. The sample lists over 45,000 clones, more than 90% occurring once. Regarding the study as a whole: Investigators reported 150 to 200 TCR beta chains as tied to cytomegalovirus.

Sequences were obtained from PBMCs. V usage is TRBV13 and J usage is TRBJ2-5; 7 bases line up with TRBD2. The origin of this receptor is a man younger than 35 in good health and CMV-seronegative. Written as DNA, the CDR3 is TGTGCCAGCAGCTTATCTGTGGGGGAGGGGACCCAGTACTTC. As protein: CASSLSVGEGTQYF.